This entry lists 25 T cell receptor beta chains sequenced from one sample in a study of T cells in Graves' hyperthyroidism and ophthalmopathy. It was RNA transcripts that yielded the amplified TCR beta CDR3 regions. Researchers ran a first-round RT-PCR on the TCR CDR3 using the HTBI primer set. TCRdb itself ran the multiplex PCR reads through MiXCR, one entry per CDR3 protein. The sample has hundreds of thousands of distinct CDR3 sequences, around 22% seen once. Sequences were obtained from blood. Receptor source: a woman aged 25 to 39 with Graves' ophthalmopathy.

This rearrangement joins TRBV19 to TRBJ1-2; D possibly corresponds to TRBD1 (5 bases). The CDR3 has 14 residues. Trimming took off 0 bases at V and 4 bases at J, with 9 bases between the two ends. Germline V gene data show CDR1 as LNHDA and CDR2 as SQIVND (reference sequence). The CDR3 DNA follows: TGTGCCAGTAGTATAGACCCGGACATCTATGGCTACACCTTC. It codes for CASSIDPDIYGYTF.

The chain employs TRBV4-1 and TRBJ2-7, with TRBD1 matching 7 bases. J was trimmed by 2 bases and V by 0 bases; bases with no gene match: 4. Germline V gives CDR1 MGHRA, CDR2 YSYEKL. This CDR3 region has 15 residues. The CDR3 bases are TGCGCCAGCAGCCAAGAGGACAGGTTCGCCTACGAGCAGTACTTC. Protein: CASSQEDRFAYEQYF.

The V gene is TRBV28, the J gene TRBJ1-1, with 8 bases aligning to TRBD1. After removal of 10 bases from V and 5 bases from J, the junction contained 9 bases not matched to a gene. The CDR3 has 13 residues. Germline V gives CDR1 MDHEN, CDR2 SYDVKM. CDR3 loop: CANRKDRETEAFF. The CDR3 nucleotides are TGTGCCAACAGAAAGGACAGGGAGACTGAAGCTTTCTTT.

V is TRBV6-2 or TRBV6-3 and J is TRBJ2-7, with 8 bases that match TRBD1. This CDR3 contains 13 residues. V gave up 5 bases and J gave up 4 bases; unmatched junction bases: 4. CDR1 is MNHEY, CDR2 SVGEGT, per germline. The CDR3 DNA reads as TGTGCCAGCAGTCGGGACAGGCATTACGAGCAGTACTTC. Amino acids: CASSRDRHYEQYF.

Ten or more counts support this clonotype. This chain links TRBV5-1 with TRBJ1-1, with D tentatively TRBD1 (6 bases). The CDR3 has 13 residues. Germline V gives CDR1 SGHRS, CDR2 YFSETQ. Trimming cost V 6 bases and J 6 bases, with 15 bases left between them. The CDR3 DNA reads TGCGCCAGCAAGTTGCCGGGGGCATCTGAAGCTTTCTTT. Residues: CASKLPGASEAFF.

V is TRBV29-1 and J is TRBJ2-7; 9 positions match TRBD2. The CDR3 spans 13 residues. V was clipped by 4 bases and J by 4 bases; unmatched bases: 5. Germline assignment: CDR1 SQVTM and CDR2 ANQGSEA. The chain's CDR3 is CSVAVAGAYEQYF. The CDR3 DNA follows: TGCAGCGTTGCGGTAGCGGGAGCTTACGAGCAGTACTTC.

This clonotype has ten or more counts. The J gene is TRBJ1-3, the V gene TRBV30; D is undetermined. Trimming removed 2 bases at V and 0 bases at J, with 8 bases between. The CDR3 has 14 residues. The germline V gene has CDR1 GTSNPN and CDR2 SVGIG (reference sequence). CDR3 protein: CAWSPDYSGNTIYF. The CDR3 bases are TGTGCCTGGAGTCCGGACTACTCTGGAAACACCATATATTTT.

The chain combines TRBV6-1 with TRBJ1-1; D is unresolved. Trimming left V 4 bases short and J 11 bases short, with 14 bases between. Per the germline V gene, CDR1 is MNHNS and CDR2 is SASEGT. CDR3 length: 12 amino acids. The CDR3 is CASSGPGHPAFF. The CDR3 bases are TGTGCCAGCAGTGGACCCGGGCATCCCGCTTTCTTT.

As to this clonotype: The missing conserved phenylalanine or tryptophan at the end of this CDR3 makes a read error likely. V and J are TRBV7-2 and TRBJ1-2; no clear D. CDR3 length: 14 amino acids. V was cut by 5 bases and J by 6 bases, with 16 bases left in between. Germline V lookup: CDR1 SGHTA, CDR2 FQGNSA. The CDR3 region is CASSTGFGIDGYTY. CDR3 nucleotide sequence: TGTGCCAGCAGCACTGGCTTCGGCATCGATGGCTACACCTAC.

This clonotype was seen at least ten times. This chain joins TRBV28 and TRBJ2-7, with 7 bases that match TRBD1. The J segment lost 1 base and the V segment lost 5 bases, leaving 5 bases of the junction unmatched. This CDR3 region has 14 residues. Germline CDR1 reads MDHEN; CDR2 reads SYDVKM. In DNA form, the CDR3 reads TGTGCCAGCAGTCCCAGGGACAGTTCCTACGAGCAGTACTTC. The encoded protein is CASSPRDSSYEQYF.

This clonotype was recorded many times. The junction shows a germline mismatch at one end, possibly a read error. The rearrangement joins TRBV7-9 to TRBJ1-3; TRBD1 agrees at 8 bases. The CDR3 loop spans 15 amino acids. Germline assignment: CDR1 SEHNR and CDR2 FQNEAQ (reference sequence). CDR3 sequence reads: CASSLAGQELDTIYF. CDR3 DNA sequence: TGTGCCAGCAGCCTAGCGGGACAGGAGCTAGACACCATATATTTT.

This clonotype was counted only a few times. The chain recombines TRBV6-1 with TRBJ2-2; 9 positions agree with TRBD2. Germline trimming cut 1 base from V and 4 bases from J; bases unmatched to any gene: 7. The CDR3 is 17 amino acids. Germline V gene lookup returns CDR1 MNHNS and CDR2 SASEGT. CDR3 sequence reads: CASSEGKLRGGTGELFF. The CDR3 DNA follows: TGTGCCAGCAGTGAAGGAAAGTTGCGGGGGGGCACCGGGGAGCTGTTTTTT.

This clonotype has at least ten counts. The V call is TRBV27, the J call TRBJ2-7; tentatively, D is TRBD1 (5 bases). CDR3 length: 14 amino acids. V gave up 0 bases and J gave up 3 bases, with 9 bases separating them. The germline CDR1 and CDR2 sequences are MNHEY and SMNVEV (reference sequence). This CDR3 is CASSLSDSIYEQYF. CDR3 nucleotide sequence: TGTGCCAGCAGTTTATCAGACAGTATCTACGAGCAGTACTTC.

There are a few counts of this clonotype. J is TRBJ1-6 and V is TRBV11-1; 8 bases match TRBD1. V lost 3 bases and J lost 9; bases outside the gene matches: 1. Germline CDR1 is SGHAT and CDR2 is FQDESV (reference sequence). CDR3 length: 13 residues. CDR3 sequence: CASSFDRGSPLHF. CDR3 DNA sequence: TGTGCCAGCAGCTTTGACAGGGGTTCACCCCTCCACTTT.

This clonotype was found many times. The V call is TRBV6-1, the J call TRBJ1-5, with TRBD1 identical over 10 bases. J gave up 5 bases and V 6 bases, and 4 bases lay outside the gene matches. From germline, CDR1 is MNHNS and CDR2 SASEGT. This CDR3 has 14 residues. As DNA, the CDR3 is TGTGCCAGCAGCCGGGACAGGGGAGATCAGCCCCAGCATTTT. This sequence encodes CASSRDRGDQPQHF.

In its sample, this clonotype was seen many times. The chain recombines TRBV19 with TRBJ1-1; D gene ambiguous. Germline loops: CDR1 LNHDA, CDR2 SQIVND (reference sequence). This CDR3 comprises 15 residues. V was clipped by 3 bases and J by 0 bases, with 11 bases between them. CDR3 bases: TGTGCCAGTAGTATTCGGAAGGTGCTGAACACTGAAGCTTTCTTT. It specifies CASSIRKVLNTEAFF. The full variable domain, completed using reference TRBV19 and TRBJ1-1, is DGGITQSPKYLFRKEGQNVTLSCEQNLNHDAMYWYRQDPGQGLRLIYYSQIVNDFQKGDIAEGYSVSREKKESFPLTVTSAQKNPTAFYLCASSIRKVLNTEAFFGQGTRLTVV.

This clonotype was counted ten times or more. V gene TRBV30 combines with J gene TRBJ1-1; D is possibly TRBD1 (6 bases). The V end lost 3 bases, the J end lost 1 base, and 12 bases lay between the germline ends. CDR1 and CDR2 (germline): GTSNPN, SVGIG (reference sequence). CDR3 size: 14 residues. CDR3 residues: CAWRKGTKNTEAFF. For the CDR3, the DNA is TGTGCCTGGAGGAAAGGGACAAAGAACACTGAAGCTTTCTTT. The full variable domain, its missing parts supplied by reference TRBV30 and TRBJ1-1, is SQTIHQWPATLVQPVGSPLSLECTVEGTSNPNLYWYRQAAGRGLQLLFYSVGIGQISSEVPQNLSASRPQDRQFILSSKKLLLSDSGFYLCAWRKGTKNTEAFFGQGTRLTVV.

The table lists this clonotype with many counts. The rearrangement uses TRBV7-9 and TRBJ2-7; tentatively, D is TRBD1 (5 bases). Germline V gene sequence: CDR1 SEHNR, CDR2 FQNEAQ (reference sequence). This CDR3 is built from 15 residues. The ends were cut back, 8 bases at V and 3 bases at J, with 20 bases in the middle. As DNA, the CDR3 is TGTGCCAGCGCCTCCCAAAGAGAACAGGACTACGAGCAGTACTTC. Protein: CASASQREQDYEQYF.

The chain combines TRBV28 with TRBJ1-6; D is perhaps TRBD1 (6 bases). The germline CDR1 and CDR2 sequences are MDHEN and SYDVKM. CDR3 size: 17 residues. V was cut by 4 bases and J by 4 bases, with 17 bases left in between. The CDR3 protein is CASSSRTATPYNSPLHF. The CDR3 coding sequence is TGTGCCAGCAGTTCTCGGACAGCAACCCCATATAATTCACCCCTCCACTTT.

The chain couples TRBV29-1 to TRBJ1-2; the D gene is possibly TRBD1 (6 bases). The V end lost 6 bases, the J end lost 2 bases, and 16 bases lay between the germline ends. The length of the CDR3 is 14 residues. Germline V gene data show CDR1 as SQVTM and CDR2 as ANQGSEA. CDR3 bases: TGCAGCGTCGAACAGGGCGGGAGAAACTATGGCTACACCTTC. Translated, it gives CSVEQGGRNYGYTF.

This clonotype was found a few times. CDR3 DNA: TGTGCCAGCAGAATCAGACTAGCGGGAGGGCCCGACACCGGGGAGCTGTTTTTT. Protein: CASRIRLAGGPDTGELFF. The J gene is TRBJ2-2, the V gene TRBV2, with 14 nucleotides matching TRBD2. This CDR3 has 18 residues. The ends lost 6 bases at V and 3 bases at J; junction bases unmatched: 9. Germline loops: CDR1 SNHLY, CDR2 FYNNEI.

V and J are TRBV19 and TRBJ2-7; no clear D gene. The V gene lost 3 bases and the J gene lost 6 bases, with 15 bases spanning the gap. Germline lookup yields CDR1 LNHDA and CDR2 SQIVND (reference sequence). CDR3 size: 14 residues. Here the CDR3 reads CASSMSLLPSEQYF. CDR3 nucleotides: TGTGCCAGTAGTATGAGTCTTCTACCCTCCGAGCAGTACTTC.

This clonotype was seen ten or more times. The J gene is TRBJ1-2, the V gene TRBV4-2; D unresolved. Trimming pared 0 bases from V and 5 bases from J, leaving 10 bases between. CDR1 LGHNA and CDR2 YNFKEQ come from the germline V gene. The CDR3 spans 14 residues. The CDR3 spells CASSQEAGGYGYTF. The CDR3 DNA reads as TGTGCCAGCAGCCAAGAAGCAGGCGGGTATGGCTACACCTTC.

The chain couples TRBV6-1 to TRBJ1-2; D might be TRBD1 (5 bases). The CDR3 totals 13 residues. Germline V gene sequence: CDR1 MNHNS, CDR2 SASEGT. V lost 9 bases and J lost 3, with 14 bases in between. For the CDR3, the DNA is TGTGCCAGAGGGATTCCGGGGGACTATGGCTACACCTTC. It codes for CARGIPGDYGYTF.

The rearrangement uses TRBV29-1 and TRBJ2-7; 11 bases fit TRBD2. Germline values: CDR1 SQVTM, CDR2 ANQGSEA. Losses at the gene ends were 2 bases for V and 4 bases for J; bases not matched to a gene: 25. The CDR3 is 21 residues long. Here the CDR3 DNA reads TGCAGCGTTGAATTGGAGGCCCCCGGGCCGACGACTAGCGGGGTGGGGTACGAGCAGTACTTC. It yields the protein CSVELEAPGPTTSGVGYEQYF.